Shown below are 11 T cell receptor beta chains from a single sample sequenced in a study of blood T cell repertoires in COVID-19. Sequencing used immunoSEQ multiplex PCR; TCRdb keeps in-frame clones, though not all of them. The repertoire consists of some 150,000 clones, with 80% occurring once and the leading ten covering 0.5% to 0.65%. Sequencing used peripheral blood. Every receptor here comes from a man in his sixties with acute or convalescent COVID-19.

The chain couples TRBV4-1 to TRBJ2-5; TRBD1 aligns across 8 bases. Trimming removed 3 bases from V and 1 base from J; junction bases left unmatched: 7. Per the germline V gene, CDR1 is MGHRA and CDR2 is YSYEKL. The CDR3 consists of 16 residues. CDR3 protein: CASSQEGTGGQETQYF. CDR3 coding DNA: TGCGCCAGCAGCCAGGAAGGGACAGGCGGCCAAGAGACCCAGTACTTC.

The chain employs TRBV19 and TRBJ1-2; TRBD1 matches 7 bases. This CDR3 has 13 amino acids. Trimming removed 5 bases from V and 2 bases from J; junction bases left unmatched: 2. From germline, CDR1 is LNHDA and CDR2 SQIVND (reference sequence). CDR3 protein: CASSLDRNYGYTF. In DNA, the CDR3 is TGTGCCAGTAGTCTGGACAGGAACTATGGCTACACCTTC.

This chain links TRBV7-2 with TRBJ2-7, with no clear D. CDR1 SGHTA and CDR2 FQGNSA come from the germline V gene. The CDR3 has 14 residues. V gave up 1 base and J gave up 1 base, with 8 bases separating them. The CDR3 protein is CASSLGVASYEQYF. CDR3 DNA sequence: TGTGCCAGCAGCTTAGGTGTTGCGTCCTACGAGCAGTACTTC.

The DNA for the CDR3 is TGTGCCAGCCGCCGGGACAGGGGGTCCTACGAGCAGTACTTC. This encodes CASRRDRGSYEQYF. The rearrangement links TRBV2 to TRBJ2-7; 11 bases are a match to TRBD1. This CDR3 contains 14 residues. CDR1 is SNHLY, CDR2 FYNNEI, per germline. The trim removed 8 bases at V and 1 base at J, leaving 4 bases unmatched.

The chain recombines TRBV19 with TRBJ2-5; D is perhaps TRBD1 (5 bases). This CDR3 comprises 12 residues. The germline V gene encodes CDR1 LNHDA and CDR2 SQIVND (reference sequence). V was cut by 6 bases and J by 5 bases, with 10 bases left in between. The CDR3 protein is CASSPWGETQYF. CDR3 coding DNA: TGTGCCAGTAGCCCTTGGGGCGAGACCCAGTACTTC.

V usage is TRBV7-2 and J usage is TRBJ2-1; 8 bases map to TRBD2. With 2 bases clipped from V and 4 bases from J, the junction kept 7 bases outside the gene matches. Germline values: CDR1 SGHTA, CDR2 FQGNSA. The CDR3 contains 16 residues. The CDR3 is CASSLNFRGGYNEQFF. The CDR3 nucleotides read TGTGCCAGCAGCTTAAACTTCCGGGGGGGTTACAATGAGCAGTTCTTC.

Written as DNA, the CDR3 is TGTGCCAGCACTAGGGGAGGTCGGCATTTT. Translated: CASTRGGRHF. The chain links TRBV11-2 to TRBJ1-5; D is perhaps TRBD1 (5 bases). Looked up from germline, CDR1 is SGHAT and CDR2 is FQNNGV. The CDR3 has 10 amino acids. Trimming took 7 bases from V and 15 from J, leaving 13 bases between them.

CDR3 residues: CASRVQGLYEQYF. In nucleotides, the CDR3 is TGTGCCAGTCGTGTACAGGGTTTATACGAGCAGTACTTC. The V and J genes are TRBV28 and TRBJ2-7, with a weak D call TRBD1 (6 bases). The CDR3 is made up of 13 amino acids. V lost 9 bases to trimming and J lost 4 bases, with 16 bases between them. Germline V lookup: CDR1 MDHEN, CDR2 SYDVKM.

This clone was found a few times. The chain recombines TRBV12-3 or TRBV12-4 with TRBJ1-4; D ambiguous. The CDR3 runs to 12 residues. V was shortened by 4 bases and J by 5 bases, with 5 bases between the two germline ends. This chain's CDR3 is CASSYMNEKLFF. CDR3 DNA: TGTGCCAGCAGTTACATGAATGAAAAACTGTTTTTT.

The rearrangement uses TRBV19 and TRBJ1-2, with D possibly being TRBD1 (6 bases). V lost 6 bases, J lost 8 bases, and 22 bases lay in between. This CDR3 spans 15 amino acids. Germline V gene sequence: CDR1 LNHDA, CDR2 SQIVND (reference sequence). In nucleotides, the CDR3 is TGTGCCAGTAGCTTGGACAGTGCCCCCAATATGGGCTACACCTTC. It codes for CASSLDSAPNMGYTF.

This chain connects TRBV6-5 to TRBJ2-7; D is ambiguous. This CDR3 contains 14 residues. The germline V and J ends were trimmed by 4 bases and 0 bases, with 10 bases remaining between them. Looked up from germline, CDR1 is MNHEY and CDR2 is SVGAGI. The CDR3 is CASSWLGFSYEQYF. In nucleotides, the CDR3 is TGTGCCAGCAGTTGGCTCGGGTTCTCCTACGAGCAGTACTTC.